The entry below gives a single T cell receptor (beta chain) sequence along with its context. This sample is drawn from a study of cytomegalovirus exposure and HLA in healthy donors. PCR used 60 Vbeta primers and 13 Jbeta primers. Assay: immunoSEQ multiplex PCR; the TCRdb copy retains only in-frame clones and omits some. The data contain about 120,000 clones, roughly 15% of them singletons. Trimming cost V 1 base and J 4 bases; bases outside gene matches: 7. Germline CDR1 is SGDLS and CDR2 is YYNGEE. The CDR3 covers 15 residues. What was sequenced was PBMCs. The chain recombines TRBV9 with TRBJ2-5, with 7 bases identical to TRBD2. This receptor was obtained from a young woman in good health and CMV-seronegative. CDR3 region: CASSVYGGGAETQYF. The CDR3 DNA reads as TGTGCCAGCAGCGTATACGGGGGAGGGGCAGAGACCCAGTACTTC.